Listed here are 25 T cell receptor beta chains from one sample, sequenced in a study of T cell changes during pregnancy in multiple sclerosis. This table comes from immunoSEQ multiplex PCR, and its TCRdb copy is limited to in-frame clones, with some not included. The table lists under 85,000 clones, roughly 89% of them singletons. This material consisted of peripheral blood, taken in the third trimester of pregnancy. Receptor source: a female donor in good health, enrolled as a control in a pregnancy study.

As regards this clone: One end of the junction fails to match germline, which may point to a read error. The V gene is TRBV18, the J gene TRBJ1-2; D is unresolved. Germline assignment: CDR1 KGHSH and CDR2 LQKENI. The CDR3 extends over 14 amino acids. The CDR3 DNA sequence: TGTGCCAGCTCTCCACGGACGGGAACTGATGGCTACACCTTC. This sequence encodes CASSPRTGTDGYTF.

The chain links TRBV9 to TRBJ2-3; D unresolved. Germline lookup yields CDR1 SGDLS and CDR2 YYNGEE. With 0 bases removed from V and 8 bases from J, the gap between germline ends came to 16 bases. The CDR3 is made up of 15 amino acids. CDR3 coding DNA: TGTGCCAGCAGCGTAGAGCCGTCTAGTTTTGTTACGCAGTATTTT. Protein: CASSVEPSSFVTQYF.

The gene calls are TRBV19 and TRBJ1-1, with a tentative D call TRBD1 (5 bases). The CDR3 has 13 residues. The V and J ends lost 6 bases and 1 base respectively, with 9 bases between them. The germline V gene has CDR1 LNHDA and CDR2 SQIVND (reference sequence). CDR3 in amino acids: CASSPTGNTEAFF. The CDR3 coding sequence is TGTGCCAGTAGCCCCACAGGGAACACTGAAGCTTTCTTT.

This chain joins TRBV7-2 and TRBJ1-3; D is possibly TRBD1 (5 bases). Germline V gene sequence: CDR1 SGHTA, CDR2 FQGNSA. Trimming left V 3 bases short and J 8 bases short, with 11 bases between. The CDR3 runs to 13 residues. CDR3: CASSFPGKDTIYF. CDR3 DNA: TGTGCCAGCAGCTTTCCAGGGAAGGACACCATATATTTT.

The chain uses TRBV7-9 and TRBJ2-2, with D maybe TRBD2 (6 bases). This CDR3 comprises 14 residues. CDR1 SEHNR and CDR2 FQNEAQ come from the germline V gene (reference sequence). V shed 5 bases and J shed 7 bases, with 14 bases lying between them. CDR3 sequence (DNA): TGTGCCAGCAGCCCTACGGACGGGAGCGGGGAGCTGTTTTTT. Residues: CASSPTDGSGELFF.

The genes are TRBV25-1 and TRBJ1-2, with 7 bases aligning to TRBD1. CDR1 is MGHDK and CDR2 is SYGVNS in the germline V gene. The CDR3 loop spans 12 amino acids. J gave up 7 bases and V 3 bases, and 2 bases lay outside the gene matches. As DNA, the CDR3 is TGTGCCAGCAGTGAGGGACAGACTGGCTACACCTTC. It codes for CASSEGQTGYTF.

The CDR3 sequence is CASSPRGRGSYNEQFF. CDR3 sequence (DNA): TGTGCCAGCAGCCCTCGAGGGAGGGGGTCCTACAATGAGCAGTTCTTC. This rearrangement joins TRBV9 to TRBJ2-1; D perhaps matches TRBD2 (7 bases). Trimming left V 4 bases short and J 1 base short, with 15 bases between. The CDR3 consists of 16 residues. The germline V gene has CDR1 SGDLS and CDR2 YYNGEE.

V is TRBV18 and J is TRBJ2-7, with D tentatively TRBD2 (7 bases). This CDR3 comprises 16 residues. Per germline, CDR1 KGHSH and CDR2 LQKENI. V was clipped by 3 bases and J by 2 bases, with 17 bases between them. In DNA form, the CDR3 reads TGTGCCAGCTCACCTTCGGGGGGCGGGCTCACCTACGAGCAGTACTTC. Translated, it gives CASSPSGGGLTYEQYF.

CDR3 in DNA: TGTGCCAGCAGGACCCCGGGACAGGGGCCGGCGTGGGGCTATGGCTACACCTTC. This sequence encodes CASRTPGQGPAWGYGYTF. The rearrangement links TRBV28 to TRBJ1-2, with 10 bases identical to TRBD1. The J segment lost 4 bases and the V segment lost 6 bases, leaving 17 bases of the junction unmatched. CDR1 and CDR2 (germline): MDHEN, SYDVKM. This CDR3 spans 18 amino acids.

The chain links TRBV7-3 to TRBJ2-2, with D perhaps matching TRBD1 (6 bases). Trimming left V 5 bases short and J 0 bases short, with 13 bases between. CDR3 length equals 16 residues. The germline V gene encodes CDR1 SGHTA and CDR2 FQGTGA. CDR3 loop: CASSPQGPSNTGELFF. The DNA for the CDR3 is TGTGCCAGCAGCCCCCAGGGGCCGTCGAACACCGGGGAGCTGTTTTTT.

The rearrangement links TRBV28 to TRBJ1-1; 9 nucleotides agree with TRBD1. The CDR3 consists of 13 residues. The V segment lost 6 bases and the J segment 2 bases; nucleotides outside the gene matches: 1. Germline V gene data show CDR1 as MDHEN and CDR2 as SYDVKM. The CDR3 loop reads CASRDRGNTEAFF. DNA of the CDR3: TGTGCCAGCAGGGACAGGGGAAACACTGAAGCTTTCTTT. The full variable domain, completed using reference TRBV28 and TRBJ1-1, is DVKVTQSSRYLVKRTGEKVFLECVQDMDHENMFWYRQDPGLGLRLIYFSYDVKMKEKGDIPEGYSVSREKKERFSLILESASTNQTSMYLCASRDRGNTEAFFGQGTRLTVV.

The table lists this clone with a count of one. Germline is not matched at one junction end, which may reflect a read error. The chain employs TRBV5-1 and TRBJ2-7, with 8 bases aligning to TRBD1. Germline values: CDR1 SGHRS, CDR2 YFSETQ. This CDR3 has 16 residues. The CDR3 reads CASSSTGGDNSYEQYF. The CDR3 nucleotides are TGTGCCAGCAGCTCCACAGGGGGAGACAACTCCTACGAGCAGTACTTC. The whole variable domain, remainder taken from reference TRBV5-1 and TRBJ2-7, is KAGVTQTPRYLIKTRGQQVTLSCSPISGHRSVSWYQQTPGQGLQFLFEYFSETQRNKGNFPGRFSGRQFSNSRSEMNVSTLELGDSALYLCASSSTGGDNSYEQYFGPGTRLTVT.

The chain has TRBV18 and TRBJ2-1, with D tentatively TRBD2 (7 bases). The length of the CDR3 is 15 residues. V shed 3 bases and J shed 4 bases, with 13 bases lying between them. Germline CDR1 KGHSH, CDR2 LQKENI. The DNA of the CDR3 is TGTGCCAGCTCACCGGGGGGGGCTCCTTACAATGAGCAGTTCTTC. The encoded protein is CASSPGGAPYNEQFF.

This clone was observed once. This chain joins TRBV7-2 and TRBJ2-2; possible D gene TRBD2, 6 bases. Trimming pared 5 bases from V and 0 bases from J, leaving 13 bases between. This CDR3 has 16 amino acids. Germline V gene data show CDR1 as SGHTA and CDR2 as FQGNSA. This CDR3 reads CASSPWDSPNTGELFF. CDR3 bases: TGTGCCAGCAGCCCTTGGGACTCCCCGAACACCGGGGAGCTGTTTTTT.

The chain employs TRBV6-4 and TRBJ1-2; 9 nucleotides match TRBD1. Germline V gene sequence: CDR1 MRHNA, CDR2 SNTAGT. The CDR3 is made up of 16 amino acids. Trimming at V came to 6 bases and at J to 8 bases, leaving 16 bases not matched to a gene. The CDR3 reads CASSLTGGSSRQGYTF. CDR3 DNA sequence: TGTGCCAGCAGCTTGACAGGGGGTTCCTCCCGTCAGGGCTACACCTTC.

V usage is TRBV4-3 and J usage is TRBJ2-4, with 8 nucleotides matching TRBD1. Germline lookup yields CDR1 LGHNA and CDR2 YSLEER. Germline trimming cut 0 bases from V and 2 bases from J; bases unmatched to any gene: 6. The CDR3 is 17 amino acids. In DNA form, the CDR3 reads TGCGCCAGCAGCCAAGATGTCAGGGGGCTGACCAAAAACATTCAGTACTTC. Translation gives CASSQDVRGLTKNIQYF.

The chain carries TRBV7-9 and TRBJ2-7; 7 positions match TRBD1. The germline gives CDR1 SEHNR, CDR2 FQNEAQ (reference sequence). This CDR3 is 16 amino acids long. Losses at the gene ends were 1 base for V and 1 base for J; bases not matched to a gene: 7. The CDR3, as DNA: TGTGCCAGCAGCTTAGTGACAGGGAAGGTATCCTACGAGCAGTACTTC. Encoded protein: CASSLVTGKVSYEQYF.

The chain uses TRBV7-9 and TRBJ1-1; D is possibly TRBD1 (5 bases). Germline V gene lookup returns CDR1 SEHNR and CDR2 FQNEAQ (reference sequence). Trimming took 4 bases from V and 3 from J, leaving 18 bases between them. This CDR3 contains 16 residues. CDR3 sequence: CASSSGLAGLDTEAFF. The CDR3 DNA follows: TGTGCCAGCAGCTCAGGCTTGGCAGGGCTGGACACTGAAGCTTTCTTT.

The CDR3 DNA follows: TGTGCCTGGAGTGTACCACCGCGGAACACTGAAGCTTTCTTT. Its protein product is CAWSVPPRNTEAFF. The V and J genes are TRBV30 and TRBJ1-1; D gene unclear. The ends were cut back, 0 bases at V and 1 base at J, with 9 bases in the middle. Germline assignment: CDR1 GTSNPN and CDR2 SVGIG (reference sequence). The length of the CDR3 is 14 residues.

This clone was detected only once. The chain uses TRBV18 and TRBJ1-5; D call uncertain. The V end was cut by 6 bases, the J end by 0 bases, with 12 bases between. The V gene's germline CDR1 is KGHSH and CDR2 LQKENI. CDR3 length: 15 residues. The CDR3: CASSPSAPSNQPQHF. In nucleotides, the CDR3 is TGTGCCAGCTCCCCTAGCGCGCCTAGCAATCAGCCCCAGCATTTT.

The genes are TRBV13 and TRBJ2-3; weak D call: TRBD2 (6 bases). V dropped 1 base and J dropped 6 bases, with 11 bases sitting between them. CDR3 length equals 14 residues. Germline V gene data show CDR1 as PRHDT and CDR2 as FYEKMQ (reference sequence). The CDR3 DNA reads as TGTGCCAGCAGCTTAGCACATGGAGGGGATACGCAGTATTTT. It encodes CASSLAHGGDTQYF.

A few counts support this clone. J is TRBJ2-2 and V is TRBV7-7; D perhaps matches TRBD1 (7 bases). This CDR3 is built from 13 residues. Germline CDR1 reads SSHAT; CDR2 reads FNYEAQ (reference sequence). This CDR3 is CASGGGATGELFF. For the CDR3, the DNA is TGTGCTAGCGGAGGGGGCGCCACCGGGGAGCTGTTTTTT.

V is TRBV7-6 and J is TRBJ1-6; D unclear. This CDR3 is built from 13 residues. Trimming removed 5 bases from V and 11 bases from J, with 13 bases in between. The germline V gene encodes CDR1 SGHVS and CDR2 FNYEAQ. CDR3 loop: CASSPLERAPLHF. As DNA, the CDR3 is TGTGCCAGCAGCCCCCTAGAGAGAGCACCCCTCCACTTT.

The V and J genes are TRBV30 and TRBJ1-5; D is ambiguous. The length of the CDR3 is 14 residues. The germline V gene encodes CDR1 GTSNPN and CDR2 SVGIG (reference sequence). With 1 base removed from V and 0 bases from J, the gap between germline ends came to 7 bases. The CDR3 is CAWSELYSNQPQHF. CDR3 coding DNA: TGTGCCTGGAGTGAATTGTATAGCAATCAGCCCCAGCATTTT.

The chain carries TRBV7-2 and TRBJ1-5, with D unclear. CDR3 length: 18 amino acids. Germline V lookup: CDR1 SGHTA, CDR2 FQGNSA. Trimming removed 4 bases at V and 0 bases at J, with 19 bases between. CDR3 coding DNA: TGTGCCAGCAGCTCTTACGGGCCGACGGGATATAGCAATCAGCCCCAGCATTTT. Amino acids: CASSSYGPTGYSNQPQHF.